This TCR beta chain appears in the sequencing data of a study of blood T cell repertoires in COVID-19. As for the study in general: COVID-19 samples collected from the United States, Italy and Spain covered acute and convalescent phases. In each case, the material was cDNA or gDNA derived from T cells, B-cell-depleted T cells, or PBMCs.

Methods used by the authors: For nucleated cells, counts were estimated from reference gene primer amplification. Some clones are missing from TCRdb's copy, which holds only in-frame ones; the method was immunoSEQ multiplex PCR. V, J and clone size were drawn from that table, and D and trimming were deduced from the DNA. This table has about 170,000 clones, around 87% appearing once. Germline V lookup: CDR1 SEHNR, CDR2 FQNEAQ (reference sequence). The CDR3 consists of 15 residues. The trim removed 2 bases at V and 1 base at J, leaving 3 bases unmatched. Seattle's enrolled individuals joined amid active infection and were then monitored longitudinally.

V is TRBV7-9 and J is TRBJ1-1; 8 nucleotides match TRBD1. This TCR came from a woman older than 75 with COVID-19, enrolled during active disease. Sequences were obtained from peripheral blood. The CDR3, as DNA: TGTGCCAGCAGCTTATTCCAGGGGGCGAACACTGAAGCTTTCTTT. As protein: CASSLFQGANTEAFF.